Described below is a single T cell receptor (beta chain) sequence and its context. The antigen remains unidentified. The PCR employed 60 Vbeta primers together with 13 Jbeta primers. Libraries were prepared by immunoSEQ multiplex PCR; TCRdb keeps only in-frame clonotypes and omits some of them. Its clone listing holds around 200,000 clones. The sample comes from a study of cytomegalovirus exposure and HLA in healthy donors. Study outcomes and limitations: The CMV antigen specificity of a few CMV-associated chains was confirmed through in vitro analysis. It was shown in a later analysis that HLA-associated TCR beta chains were more clonally expanded than other, equally common chains. Likely technical artifact: a cluster of highly shared sequence variants.

V shed 1 base and J 2 bases; nucleotides not matched to a gene: 18. The CDR3 covers 20 residues. The germline V gene has CDR1 SGHRS and CDR2 YFSETQ. The specimen sequenced was PBMCs. J is TRBJ2-1 and V is TRBV5-1, with 7 bases lining up with TRBD2. The sequence came from a girl aged 2 to 10 in good health and CMV-seropositive. CDR3 sequence (DNA): TGCGCCAGCAGCTTGTCCCCAAACGTGAGGGCGGGGGAGACCTACAATGAGCAGTTCTTC. It translates to CASSLSPNVRAGETYNEQFF.